These 26 T cell receptor beta chains were all obtained from the same sample, sequenced in a study of T cells in Graves' hyperthyroidism and ophthalmopathy (dated by TCRdb to between 2018 and 2021). Receptor libraries were prepared by multiplex PCR. The run used an Illumina HiSeq 2000. The TCR beta CDR3 regions were amplified from the RNA transcripts. The first round of RT-PCR for the TCR CDR3 was performed with the HTBI primer set and the Qiagen OneStep RT-PCR kit. The raw public data were reprocessed by TCRdb itself: fastp quality trimming at Q25, MiXCR clonotype calling, in-frame beta chains only. CDR3 protein duplicates are merged, each entry listing the most common genes and DNA. This sample gives 300,000 to 450,000 distinct CDR3 sequences in total; 20% to 30% of them show up just once. The leading ten clones occupy about 70% of the sample. Sequencing used blood. All receptors derive from a man over 45 with Graves' hyperthyroidism.

This clonotype was found a few times. The V call is TRBV12-3 or TRBV12-4, the J call TRBJ2-6; D may be TRBD1 (5 bases). The CDR3 length is 16 residues. The V and J ends lost 10 bases and 3 bases respectively, with 19 bases between them. The CDR3 reads CATLPSTGFGANVLTF. DNA for the CDR3: TGTGCCACCCTCCCCTCTACAGGATTTGGGGCCAACGTCCTGACTTTC.

The V and J genes are TRBV28 and TRBJ1-5; no reliable D call. The germline V gene encodes CDR1 MDHEN and CDR2 SYDVKM. Trimming pared 1 base from V and 3 bases from J, leaving 7 bases between. There are 14 residues in the CDR3. The CDR3 DNA reads as TGTGCCAGCAGTTTATTCGAGCTCAATCAGCCCCAGCATTTT. This translates into CASSLFELNQPQHF.

The rearrangement joins TRBV3-1 to TRBJ2-3; D is ambiguous. There are 12 residues in the CDR3. Trimming removed 0 bases from V and 11 bases from J, with 9 bases in between. Germline-derived CDR1 and CDR2 are LGHDT and YNNKEL (reference sequence). CDR3 loop: CASSQDLLRQYF. The CDR3 DNA follows: TGTGCCAGCAGCCAAGATCTATTGCGGCAGTATTTT.

This clonotype came up a few times. The rearrangement uses TRBV24-1 and TRBJ2-5; 14 bases line up with TRBD2. Germline CDR1 reads KGHDR; CDR2 reads SFDVKD. Trimming removed 5 bases from V and 4 bases from J; junction bases left unmatched: 2. This CDR3 is 15 amino acids long. The CDR3 coding sequence is TGTGCCACCAGTGCGACTAGCGGGAGGGGAGAGACCCAGTACTTC. It is translated as CATSATSGRGETQYF.

J is TRBJ1-2 and V is TRBV6-1; TRBD1 matches at 8 bases. In germline, CDR1 is MNHNS, CDR2 SASEGT. The CDR3 contains 14 residues. The trim removed 4 bases at V and 3 bases at J, leaving 4 bases unmatched. The CDR3 nucleotides are TGTGCCAGCAGTGGGGCGGACAGGGACTATGGCTACACCTTC. Translation: CASSGADRDYGYTF.

This chain links TRBV7-6 with TRBJ2-7; TRBD2 matches 9 bases. The CDR3 totals 17 residues. Germline values: CDR1 SGHVS, CDR2 FNYEAQ. J lost 6 bases, V lost 1 base, and 13 bases had no gene match. This CDR3 is CASSLVSVPAGGVEQYF. The CDR3 nucleotides read TGTGCCAGCAGCTTAGTATCAGTGCCAGCGGGAGGTGTCGAGCAGTACTTC.

The chain joins TRBV28 to TRBJ2-7; D is uncertain. V was pared by 7 bases and J by 1 base, with 8 bases between. This CDR3 is 12 amino acids long. Germline V CDR1 and CDR2: MDHEN, SYDVKM. Here the CDR3 reads CASNVRSYEQYF. CDR3 in DNA: TGTGCCAGCAATGTCAGGTCCTACGAGCAGTACTTC.

The rearrangement uses TRBV7-9 and TRBJ2-7, with TRBD1 matching over 7 bases. Germline CDR1 and CDR2: SEHNR and FQNEAQ (reference sequence). Trimming cost V 1 base and J 0 bases; bases outside gene matches: 3. This CDR3 has 15 residues. The DNA of the CDR3 is TGTGCCAGCAGCTTAGTACAGGGGAACTCCTACGAGCAGTACTTC. This translates into CASSLVQGNSYEQYF.

This clonotype occurred a few times. The chain combines TRBV28 with TRBJ2-1, with 13 bases identical to TRBD2. The V and J ends lost 7 bases and 7 bases, in that order; junction bases with no gene match: 7. This CDR3 has 15 amino acids. Germline V lookup: CDR1 MDHEN, CDR2 SYDVKM. The DNA for the CDR3 is TGTGCCAGCATCGAGGGACTAGCGGGACCTAATGAGCAGTTCTTC. This translates into CASIEGLAGPNEQFF.

This chain joins TRBV5-1 and TRBJ2-7, with D perhaps matching TRBD2 (7 bases). Germline CDR1 and CDR2: SGHRS and YFSETQ. V was trimmed by 4 bases and J by 4 bases, leaving 18 bases between them. The CDR3 covers 15 residues. CDR3 sequence (DNA): TGCGCCAGCAGCCCGGGGGAGGGGACAAGGTACGAGCAGTACTTC. It yields the protein CASSPGEGTRYEQYF. Full variable domain (rest looked up from reference TRBV5-1 and TRBJ2-7): KAGVTQTPRYLIKTRGQQVTLSCSPISGHRSVSWYQQTPGQGLQFLFEYFSETQRNKGNFPGRFSGRQFSNSRSEMNVSTLELGDSALYLCASSPGEGTRYEQYFGPGTRLTVT.

The rearrangement uses TRBV2 and TRBJ1-4; the D is unclear. V lost 7 bases and J lost 8, with 23 bases in between. CDR1 is SNHLY and CDR2 is FYNNEI in the germline V gene. The CDR3 loop spans 16 amino acids. CDR3 residues: CASTRAVGDSMEKLFF. DNA for the CDR3: TGTGCCAGCACTCGTGCGGTTGGGGATTCAATGGAAAAACTGTTTTTT.

The gene calls are TRBV7-3 and TRBJ2-5, with 8 nucleotides matching TRBD2. Germline V gene lookup returns CDR1 SGHTA and CDR2 FQGTGA. The CDR3 consists of 16 residues. V was clipped by 1 base and J by 4 bases; unmatched bases: 8. The CDR3 is CASSLSTGRAGETQYF. The CDR3 DNA reads as TGTGCCAGCAGCTTAAGTACCGGGAGGGCCGGAGAGACCCAGTACTTC.

This clonotype was picked up many times. CDR3 protein: CSAILYQGTSGSRTYNEQFF. CDR3 sequence (DNA): TGCAGTGCTATTCTTTACCAGGGGACTAGCGGGAGTAGGACCTACAATGAGCAGTTCTTC. The chain is built from TRBV20-1 and TRBJ2-1, with TRBD2 matching 14 bases. V lost 4 bases and J lost 2; bases outside the gene matches: 16. From germline, CDR1 is DFQATT and CDR2 SNEGSKA (reference sequence). The CDR3 consists of 20 residues.

This clonotype was seen only a few times. V and J are TRBV3-1 and TRBJ2-7; TRBD2 agrees at 13 bases. J lost 3 bases, V lost 7 bases, and 6 bases had no gene match. This CDR3 spans 15 amino acids. Looked up from germline, CDR1 is LGHDT and CDR2 is YNNKEL (reference sequence). DNA of the CDR3: TGTGCCAGCAAGAGTGGACTAGCGGGAGTCTACGAGCAGTACTTC. It translates to CASKSGLAGVYEQYF.

In its sample, this clonotype was seen a few times. This chain connects TRBV7-9 to TRBJ2-2; 7 bases are a match to TRBD1. The germline CDR1 and CDR2 sequences are SEHNR and FQNEAQ (reference sequence). The CDR3 runs 15 residues. V lost 8 bases, J lost 0 bases, and 6 bases stayed unmatched. The CDR3 sequence is CASRPGTANTGELFF. The CDR3 nucleotides read TGTGCCAGCCGCCCAGGGACAGCGAACACCGGGGAGCTGTTTTTT.

V usage is TRBV9 and J usage is TRBJ2-1; D gene ambiguous. Germline V gene sequence: CDR1 SGDLS, CDR2 YYNGEE. The CDR3 is 12 residues long. V lost 0 bases and J lost 9, with 7 bases in between. CDR3 residues: CASSVDVGEQFF. CDR3 nucleotides: TGTGCCAGCAGCGTAGACGTGGGTGAGCAGTTCTTC.

This chain connects TRBV20-1 to TRBJ2-3; TRBD2 might be the D (6 bases). The V gene lost 5 bases and the J gene lost 4 bases, with 16 bases spanning the gap. The CDR3 extends over 14 amino acids. Germline assignment: CDR1 DFQATT and CDR2 SNEGSKA (reference sequence). Here the CDR3 DNA reads TGCAGTGCTCTTCCGCCCCTAGCGCCAGATACGCAGTATTTT. Translating gives CSALPPLAPDTQYF.

This clonotype has ten or more counts. The gene calls are TRBV2 and TRBJ1-2, with a weak D call TRBD1 (6 bases). V was cut by 5 bases and J by 3 bases, with 7 bases left in between. The CDR3 runs to 12 residues. Germline CDR1 reads SNHLY; CDR2 reads FYNNEI. The CDR3 bases are TGTGCCAGCAGTTCAGGGGACTATGGCTACACCTTC. Translating gives CASSSGDYGYTF. Full variable domain (missing parts from reference TRBV2 and TRBJ1-2): EPEVTQTPSHQVTQMGQEVILRCVPISNHLYFYWYRQILGQKVEFLVSFYNNEISEKSEIFDDQFSVERPDGSNFTLKIRSTKLEDSAMYFCASSSGDYGYTFGSGTRLTVV.

This clonotype was counted ten times or more. V gene TRBV27 combines with J gene TRBJ2-7; tentatively, D is TRBD1 (6 bases). Deletions cut 8 bases from V and 3 bases from J, with 11 bases between. The CDR3 runs to 12 residues. Looked up from germline, CDR1 is MNHEY and CDR2 is SMNVEV (reference sequence). The CDR3: CASGTGFYEQYF. CDR3 nucleotide sequence: TGTGCCAGCGGAACAGGGTTCTACGAGCAGTACTTC.

About this clonotype itself: The junction differs from germline at one of its ends, possibly a read error. This chain links TRBV12-3 or TRBV12-4 with TRBJ2-2; D might be TRBD2 (5 bases). This CDR3 region has 14 residues. The CDR3 region is CASSFLPNTGERFF. CDR3 in DNA: TGTGCCAGCAGCTTCTTGCCCAACACCGGGGAGCGGTTTTTT.

The chain combines TRBV20-1 with TRBJ2-1, with TRBD1 matching 7 bases. Per germline, CDR1 DFQATT and CDR2 SNEGSKA (reference sequence). V was pared by 2 bases and J by 6 bases, with 7 bases of the junction left unmatched. CDR3 length: 14 amino acids. CDR3 nucleotides: TGCAGTGCTAGATCGGCAGGGGGTATCAATGAGCAGTTCTTC. Translated, it gives CSARSAGGINEQFF.

This clonotype was detected many times. The gene calls are TRBV7-3 and TRBJ2-3; 8 nucleotides agree with TRBD1. CDR1 and CDR2 (germline): SGHTA, FQGTGA. The CDR3 totals 18 residues. Trimming cost V 2 bases and J 0 bases; bases outside gene matches: 10. The chain's CDR3 is CASSLSSRTGLSTDTQYF. The CDR3 DNA sequence: TGTGCCAGCAGCTTATCGTCCAGGACAGGGTTGAGCACAGATACGCAGTATTTT.

This clonotype was detected ten times or more. V usage is TRBV2 and J usage is TRBJ2-2; 8 positions match TRBD1. V was clipped by 6 bases and J by 4 bases; unmatched bases: 7. Germline CDR1 reads SNHLY; CDR2 reads FYNNEI. The CDR3 loop spans 15 amino acids. The DNA for the CDR3 is TGTGCCAGCAGCCTACAGGGGGTCGGCACCGGGGAGCTGTTTTTT. This sequence encodes CASSLQGVGTGELFF.

The chain is built from TRBV29-1 and TRBJ2-2; D possibly corresponds to TRBD1 (6 bases). This CDR3 is built from 13 residues. Trimming stripped 5 bases from V and 4 bases from J, with 11 bases between. Per germline, CDR1 SQVTM and CDR2 ANQGSEA. The DNA for the CDR3 is TGCAGCGTTTGGAACAGGGCCACCGGGGAGCTGTTTTTT. It translates to CSVWNRATGELFF.

This clonotype was counted ten times or more. The J gene is TRBJ2-3, the V gene TRBV5-1; 8 nucleotides match TRBD1. The CDR3 is 15 residues long. Germline CDR1 and CDR2: SGHRS and YFSETQ. V lost 1 base, J lost 6 bases, and 7 bases stayed unmatched. This CDR3 reads CASSLTDREPDTQYF. CDR3 sequence (DNA): TGCGCCAGCAGCTTGACGGACAGGGAACCGGATACGCAGTATTTT.

This clonotype showed up just a few times. The V and J genes are TRBV4-2 and TRBJ2-3, with D uncertain. The V end was cut by 0 bases, the J end by 4 bases, with 2 bases between. The CDR3 length is 12 residues. The germline gives CDR1 LGHNA, CDR2 YNFKEQ. CDR3 nucleotide sequence: TGTGCCAGCAGCCAAGAATCAGATACGCAGTATTTT. It encodes CASSQESDTQYF.